This T cell receptor beta chain was retrieved from a study of vaccination effects on CD4 cells after COVID-19. V lost 3 bases, J lost 5 bases, and 11 bases lay in between. Germline V gives CDR1 SGHNT, CDR2 YYREEE (reference sequence). This CDR3 contains 14 residues. It was after 10 days of culture that CD4+ T cells were isolated. Assay used: immunoSEQ multiplex PCR; TCRdb lists only in-frame clones, some missing. The table has roughly 64,000 clones, 72% seen once. Note on this clone: Its antigen is as yet unknown.

The chain combines TRBV5-4 with TRBJ1-4; no clear D. Sequences were derived from CD4+ T cells from PBMCs cultured without peptide, sampled before COVID-19 vaccination. This sequence originates from a human donor who had a prior SARS-CoV-2 infection. The CDR3 DNA reads TGTGCCAGCAGCTCTGTTGGACCGAATGAAAAACTGTTTTTT. Encoded protein: CASSSVGPNEKLFF.